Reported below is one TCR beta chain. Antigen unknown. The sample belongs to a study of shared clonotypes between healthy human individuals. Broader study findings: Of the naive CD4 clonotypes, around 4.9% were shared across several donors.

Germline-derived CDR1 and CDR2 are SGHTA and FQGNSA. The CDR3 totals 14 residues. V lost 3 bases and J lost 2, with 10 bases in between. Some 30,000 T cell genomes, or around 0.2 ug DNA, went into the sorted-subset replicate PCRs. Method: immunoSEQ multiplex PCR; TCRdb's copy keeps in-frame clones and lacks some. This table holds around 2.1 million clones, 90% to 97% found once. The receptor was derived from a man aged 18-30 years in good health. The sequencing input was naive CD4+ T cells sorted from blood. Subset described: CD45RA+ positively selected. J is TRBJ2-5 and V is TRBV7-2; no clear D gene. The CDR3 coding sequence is TGTGCCAGCAGCTTCCACGGCTCACAAGAGACCCAGTACTTC. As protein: CASSFHGSQETQYF.